The 29 T cell receptor beta chains given below trace back to one sample, sequenced in a study of cytomegalovirus exposure and HLA in healthy donors. Primers for the PCR totalled 60 Vbeta and 13 Jbeta. Sequencing used immunoSEQ multiplex PCR; TCRdb keeps in-frame clones, though not all of them. In the table there are fewer than 55,000 clones, approximately 70% of which are singletons. The sample consisted of PBMCs. The receptors here all came from a woman aged 50 to 65 in good health and CMV-seropositive.

The chain joins TRBV15 to TRBJ1-5; D call uncertain. The CDR3 consists of 13 residues. Germline V gene sequence: CDR1 LNHNV, CDR2 YYDKDF (reference sequence). The V end was cut by 6 bases, the J end by 5 bases, with 11 bases between. The CDR3 is CATSGRWDQPQHF. The CDR3 DNA is TGTGCCACCAGTGGGCGATGGGATCAGCCCCAGCATTTT.

This clone was recorded only once. The chain links TRBV29-1 to TRBJ2-1; unclear D gene. V dropped 8 bases and J dropped 5 bases, with 10 bases sitting between them. From germline, CDR1 is SQVTM and CDR2 ANQGSEA. The CDR3 contains 11 residues. Here the CDR3 DNA reads TGCAGCCCCAGAAGAAACAATGAGCAGTTCTTC. Its protein product is CSPRRNNEQFF.

As to this clone: Other nucleotide sequences in the sample specify the same CDR3. The chain joins TRBV4-2 to TRBJ1-2; the D gene is possibly TRBD1 (6 bases). Germline CDR1 is LGHNA and CDR2 is YNFKEQ. This CDR3 has 14 residues. Trimming stripped 1 base from V and 8 bases from J, with 14 bases between. This chain's CDR3 is CASSQGRGEGGYTF. The CDR3 DNA reads TGTGCCAGCAGCCAAGGGAGGGGGGAGGGGGGCTACACCTTC.

Only one count was recorded for this clone. The chain has TRBV5-1 and TRBJ1-2; no clear D gene. CDR3 size: 15 residues. Trimming removed 4 bases at V and 0 bases at J, with 13 bases between. Germline values: CDR1 SGHRS, CDR2 YFSETQ. CDR3 region: CASSLLSTSNYGYTF. In DNA, the CDR3 is TGCGCCAGCAGCCTGTTAAGCACTTCTAACTATGGCTACACCTTC.

A note on this clone: Other DNA sequences of this sample code for an identical CDR3. This chain uses TRBV27 with TRBJ2-7; 8 bases align to TRBD2. Germline trimming cut 3 bases from V and 3 bases from J; bases unmatched to any gene: 4. This CDR3 has 14 residues. The germline V gene has CDR1 MNHEY and CDR2 SMNVEV (reference sequence). CDR3 sequence (DNA): TGTGCCAGCAGTTTGAGCGGGAGCCTCTACGAGCAGTACTTC. Translating gives CASSLSGSLYEQYF.

The chain joins TRBV29-1 to TRBJ1-5; 8 nucleotides agree with TRBD1. V dropped 4 bases and J dropped 4; count of bases not matched to a gene: 0. This CDR3 spans 12 amino acids. The V gene's germline CDR1 is SQVTM and CDR2 ANQGSEA. CDR3 amino acids: CSVGQGNQPQHF. The DNA of the CDR3 is TGCAGCGTTGGACAGGGGAATCAGCCCCAGCATTTT.

This clone occurred a few times. This chain joins TRBV19 and TRBJ2-7; 7 bases match TRBD1. V trimming: 7 bases; J trimming: 1 base; junction bases outside the gene matches: 7. The V gene's germline CDR1 is LNHDA and CDR2 SQIVND (reference sequence). This CDR3 is built from 14 residues. The CDR3, as DNA: TGTGCCAGTAAGGAGCAGGGGGATTCCTACGAGCAGTACTTC. Translated, it gives CASKEQGDSYEQYF. Together with reference TRBV19 and TRBJ2-7, the CDR3 gives the full variable domain: DGGITQSPKYLFRKEGQNVTLSCEQNLNHDAMYWYRQDPGQGLRLIYYSQIVNDFQKGDIAEGYSVSREKKESFPLTVTSAQKNPTAFYLCASKEQGDSYEQYFGPGTRLTVT.

The chain couples TRBV19 to TRBJ2-5; 14 nucleotides line up with TRBD2. CDR1 is LNHDA, CDR2 SQIVND, per germline (reference sequence). The CDR3 is 17 amino acids. V lost 4 bases to trimming and J lost 4 bases; unmatched junction nucleotides: 8. The CDR3 DNA sequence: TGTGCCAGTAGTACCCAGACTAGCGGGAGGGCCGGAGAGACCCAGTACTTC. It codes for CASSTQTSGRAGETQYF.

The chain uses TRBV28 and TRBJ1-5, with D maybe TRBD1 (6 bases). In germline, CDR1 is MDHEN, CDR2 SYDVKM. V lost 6 bases to trimming and J lost 6 bases, with 12 bases between them. This CDR3 region has 13 residues. CDR3 sequence reads: CASRRTGSQPQHF. In DNA form, the CDR3 reads TGTGCCAGCAGAAGAACAGGGAGTCAGCCCCAGCATTTT.

The chain employs TRBV29-1 and TRBJ1-2; D perhaps matches TRBD1 (5 bases). V lost 4 bases, J lost 6 bases, and 27 bases lay in between. The V gene's germline CDR1 is SQVTM and CDR2 ANQGSEA. This CDR3 contains 17 residues. In DNA, the CDR3 is TGCAGCGTTGTGGGGGGGGTAGCGGCAGGGTGGACTGATGGCTACACCTTC. Translating gives CSVVGGVAAGWTDGYTF. Together with reference TRBV29-1 and TRBJ1-2, the CDR3 gives the full variable domain: SAVISQKPSRDICQRGTSLTIQCQVDSQVTMMFWYRQQPGQSLTLIATANQGSEATYESGFVIDKFPISRPNLTFSTLTVSNMSPEDSSIYLCSVVGGVAAGWTDGYTFGSGTRLTVV.

V and J are TRBV2 and TRBJ2-1; TRBD2 might be the D (6 bases). Germline CDR1 SNHLY, CDR2 FYNNEI. This CDR3 is 12 amino acids long. V was cut by 6 bases and J by 3 bases, with 6 bases left in between. CDR3 sequence reads: CASRTSYNEQFF. DNA of the CDR3: TGTGCCAGCAGGACTAGCTACAATGAGCAGTTCTTC.

The genes are TRBV6-1 and TRBJ2-7; 7 bases are a match to TRBD1. Unmatched junction bases numbered 13, after V lost 4 bases and J lost 7 bases. CDR1 MNHNS and CDR2 SASEGT come from the germline V gene. This CDR3 spans 15 amino acids. This CDR3 reads CASSVGTVGREEQYF. In DNA, the CDR3 is TGTGCCAGCAGTGTCGGGACAGTTGGCCGCGAGGAGCAGTACTTC.

This clone appeared once. The chain has TRBV5-5 and TRBJ2-5; perhaps TRBD2 as D (6 bases). CDR1 is SGHKS, CDR2 YYEKEE, per germline (reference sequence). This CDR3 has 15 amino acids. Trimming pared 0 bases from V and 3 bases from J, leaving 12 bases between. CDR3 region: CASSLASGTEETQYF. CDR3 bases: TGTGCCAGCAGCTTGGCCTCGGGGACTGAAGAGACCCAGTACTTC. Together with reference TRBV5-5 and TRBJ2-5, the CDR3 gives the full variable domain: DAGVTQSPTHLIKTRGQQVTLRCSPISGHKSVSWYQQVLGQGPQFIFQYYEKEERGRGNFPDRFSARQFPNYSSELNVNALLLGDSALYLCASSLASGTEETQYFGPGTRLLVL.

The chain links TRBV9 to TRBJ1-2, with TRBD1 matching 7 bases. The germline gives CDR1 SGDLS, CDR2 YYNGEE. The V segment lost 4 bases and the J segment 3 bases; nucleotides outside the gene matches: 3. This CDR3 contains 13 residues. The CDR3 loop is CASSPTGDYGYTF. The CDR3 nucleotides read TGTGCCAGCAGCCCTACAGGGGACTATGGCTACACCTTC.

This clone showed up just once. The V gene is TRBV4-2, the J gene TRBJ1-2; D is perhaps TRBD1 (6 bases). Germline V gene data show CDR1 as LGHNA and CDR2 as YNFKEQ. This CDR3 comprises 16 residues. With 1 base removed from V and 1 base from J, the gap between germline ends came to 13 bases. CDR3 region: CASSQARTDFNYGYTF. The CDR3 nucleotides read TGTGCCAGCAGCCAAGCCCGGACAGACTTTAACTATGGCTACACCTTC.

This sequence joins TRBV5-4 and TRBJ2-5; 10 bases agree with TRBD2. Trimming removed 4 bases from V and 3 bases from J; junction bases left unmatched: 6. This CDR3 is 15 amino acids long. The V gene's germline CDR1 is SGHNT and CDR2 YYREEE (reference sequence). This chain's CDR3 is CASSEILAGKETQYF. The CDR3 DNA follows: TGTGCCAGCAGCGAGATACTAGCGGGAAAAGAGACCCAGTACTTC.

This clone turned up a few times. The CDR3 loop is CASSLVGTGGNQPQHF. CDR3 sequence (DNA): TGTGCCAGCAGCTTGGTCGGGACAGGAGGGAATCAGCCCCAGCATTTT. This sequence joins TRBV7-2 and TRBJ1-5; TRBD1 agrees at 8 bases. V was clipped by 3 bases and J by 4 bases; unmatched bases: 8. The CDR3 has 16 residues. Germline lookup yields CDR1 SGHTA and CDR2 FQGNSA.

V gene TRBV5-4 combines with J gene TRBJ1-1; 7 positions match TRBD1. Germline loops: CDR1 SGHNT, CDR2 YYREEE (reference sequence). This CDR3 is built from 14 residues. V gave up 4 bases and J gave up 0 bases; unmatched junction bases: 3. The CDR3 coding sequence is TGTGCCAGCAGCCCCGGGACAGTGAACACTGAAGCTTTCTTT. Its translation is CASSPGTVNTEAFF.

This clone was counted between two and nine times. The chain joins TRBV11-2 to TRBJ2-7, with TRBD2 as a possible D gene (5 bases). CDR3 size: 18 residues. Germline values: CDR1 SGHAT, CDR2 FQNNGV. The V gene lost 3 bases and the J gene lost 2 bases, with 23 bases spanning the gap. CDR3 DNA sequence: TGTGCCAGCAGCTTTTCGGATTGGCGCGGAGGTGGGACCTACGAGCAGTACTTC. This encodes CASSFSDWRGGGTYEQYF.

In this sample, this clone turned up a few times. The gene calls are TRBV6-6 and TRBJ1-6, with TRBD1 matching 9 bases. In germline, CDR1 is MNHNY, CDR2 SVGAGI (reference sequence). Germline trimming cut 3 bases from V and 9 bases from J; bases unmatched to any gene: 6. The CDR3 totals 15 residues. Here the CDR3 DNA reads TGTGCCAGCAGTTATGGGGGACAGGGTATTTCACCCCTCCACTTT. Amino acids: CASSYGGQGISPLHF.

The chain couples TRBV5-6 to TRBJ1-3; D is undetermined. Trimming removed 0 bases from V and 0 bases from J, with 10 bases in between. CDR1 and CDR2 (germline): SGHDT, YYEEEE. The CDR3 extends over 16 amino acids. The CDR3, as DNA: TGTGCCAGCAGCTTGGGGGCTTTTAACTCTGGAAACACCATATATTTT. It is translated as CASSLGAFNSGNTIYF.

V is TRBV6-5 and J is TRBJ1-6; D might be TRBD1 (6 bases). Germline V CDR1 and CDR2: MNHEY, SVGAGI. The CDR3 sequence is 16 residues long. Trimming shortened V by 3 bases and J by 7 bases, and 16 bases separated the two germline ends. This chain's CDR3 is CASSYGAGVANSPLHF. The CDR3, as DNA: TGTGCCAGCAGTTATGGGGCAGGGGTGGCCAATTCACCCCTCCACTTT.

The V call is TRBV19, the J call TRBJ2-5; D gene unclear. Germline assignment: CDR1 LNHDA and CDR2 SQIVND (reference sequence). CDR3 length: 15 residues. Trimming removed 5 bases from V and 4 bases from J, with 17 bases in between. The CDR3 sequence is CASSPEVLGRETQYF. Written as DNA, the CDR3 is TGTGCCAGTAGTCCCGAGGTATTAGGCCGAGAGACCCAGTACTTC. Together with reference TRBV19 and TRBJ2-5, the CDR3 gives the full variable domain: DGGITQSPKYLFRKEGQNVTLSCEQNLNHDAMYWYRQDPGQGLRLIYYSQIVNDFQKGDIAEGYSVSREKKESFPLTVTSAQKNPTAFYLCASSPEVLGRETQYFGPGTRLLVL.

The V and J genes are TRBV7-9 and TRBJ1-2; D unresolved. The germline CDR1 and CDR2 sequences are SEHNR and FQNEAQ (reference sequence). The ends were cut back, 2 bases at V and 2 bases at J, with 12 bases in the middle. There are 15 residues in the CDR3. In DNA form, the CDR3 reads TGTGCCAGCAGCTTACCGCAGTCAGTCAACTATGGCTACACCTTC. Protein product: CASSLPQSVNYGYTF.

The genes are TRBV7-6 and TRBJ2-5; D is perhaps TRBD1 (6 bases). Germline V gene sequence: CDR1 SGHVS, CDR2 FNYEAQ. There are 16 residues in the CDR3. V lost 5 bases to trimming and J lost 4 bases, with 20 bases between them. The chain's CDR3 is CASSRRLQGVSETQYF. The CDR3 bases are TGTGCCAGCAGCCGGAGATTACAGGGAGTTTCAGAGACCCAGTACTTC.

In DNA form, the CDR3 reads TGCGCCAGCACTAGAAACAGCCACACAGGGGAAAAACTGTTTTTT. Its protein product is CASTRNSHTGEKLFF. The chain employs TRBV4-1 and TRBJ1-4; a weak D match, TRBD1 (6 bases). Trimming removed 7 bases at V and 8 bases at J, with 20 bases between. Germline lookup yields CDR1 MGHRA and CDR2 YSYEKL. The CDR3 spans 15 residues.

This rearrangement joins TRBV7-2 to TRBJ1-5; perhaps TRBD1 as D (5 bases). Trimming cost V 5 bases and J 2 bases, with 13 bases left between them. The CDR3 contains 15 residues. Per the germline V gene, CDR1 is SGHTA and CDR2 is FQGNSA. CDR3 DNA: TGTGCCAGCAGCCCGGGGGGGGGAGGCAATCAGCCCCAGCATTTT. Translation gives CASSPGGGGNQPQHF.

This clone came up a few times. The V and J genes are TRBV10-3 and TRBJ1-1; D perhaps matches TRBD1 (5 bases). This CDR3 has 14 residues. The V gene lost 4 bases and the J gene lost 5 bases, with 14 bases spanning the gap. The V gene's germline CDR1 is ENHRY and CDR2 SYGVKD. For the CDR3, the DNA is TGTGCCATCAGTGGATTCGGTAGACAGACTGAAGCTTTCTTT. Translating gives CAISGFGRQTEAFF.

This clone was counted a few times. This rearrangement joins TRBV14 to TRBJ2-7; 8 bases are a match to TRBD1. The CDR3 length is 18 residues. Trimming removed 1 base from V and 2 bases from J; junction bases left unmatched: 13. The germline V gene has CDR1 SGHDN and CDR2 FVKESK. The CDR3 here is CASSQGLAGGVFTYEQYF. CDR3 nucleotides: TGTGCCAGCAGCCAAGGGTTGGCAGGGGGCGTATTTACCTACGAGCAGTACTTC. Complete variable domain (other parts from reference TRBV14 and TRBJ2-7): EAGVTQFPSHSVIEKGQTVTLRCDPISGHDNLYWYRRVMGKEIKFLLHFVKESKQDESGMPNNRFLAERTGGTYSTLKVQPAELEDSGVYFCASSQGLAGGVFTYEQYFGPGTRLTVT.